This TCR beta chain was sequenced for a study of T cell changes during pregnancy in multiple sclerosis. TCRdb keeps only in-frame clones here, not all; method: immunoSEQ multiplex PCR. Of roughly 40,000 clones detected, 75% to 95% appear once; the ten largest clones hold under 10%. This clone was picked up one time. The sample was CD8+ T cells from peripheral blood mononuclear cells, taken before pregnancy. This clonotype was sampled from a female donor with multiple sclerosis, enrolled in a pregnancy study.

Here the CDR3 reads CASSLQGWYNEQFF. The CDR3 nucleotides read TGTGCCAGCAGTCTACAGGGATGGTACAATGAGCAGTTCTTC. The chain employs TRBV28 and TRBJ2-1; D is possibly TRBD1 (6 bases). Germline values: CDR1 MDHEN, CDR2 SYDVKM. The CDR3 length is 14 residues. V dropped 5 bases and J dropped 4 bases, with 12 bases sitting between them.